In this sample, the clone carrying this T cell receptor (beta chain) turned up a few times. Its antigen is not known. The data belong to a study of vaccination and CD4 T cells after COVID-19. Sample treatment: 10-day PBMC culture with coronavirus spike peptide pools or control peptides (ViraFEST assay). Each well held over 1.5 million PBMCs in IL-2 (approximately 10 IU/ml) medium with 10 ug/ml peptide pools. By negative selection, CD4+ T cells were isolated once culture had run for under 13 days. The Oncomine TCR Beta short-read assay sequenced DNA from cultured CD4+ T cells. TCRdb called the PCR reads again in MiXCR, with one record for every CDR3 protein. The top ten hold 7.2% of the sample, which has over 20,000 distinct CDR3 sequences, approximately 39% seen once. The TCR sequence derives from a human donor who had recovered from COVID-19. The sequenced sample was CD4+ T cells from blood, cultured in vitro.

The CDR3: CSANDRANYGYTF. CDR3 coding DNA: TGCAGTGCCAATGACAGGGCTAACTATGGCTACACCTTC. The chain carries TRBV20-1 and TRBJ1-2; TRBD1 agrees at 7 bases. V gave up 6 bases and J gave up 0 bases; unmatched junction bases: 4. The CDR3 sequence is 13 residues long. The germline V gene encodes CDR1 DFQATT and CDR2 SNEGSKA (reference sequence).